The sample holds one count of the clone carrying this T cell receptor beta chain. Its antigen is as yet unknown. Assay: immunoSEQ multiplex PCR; the TCRdb copy retains only in-frame clones and omits some. The sample has around 23,000 clones; about nine tenths are singletons. Germline values: CDR1 PRHDT, CDR2 FYEKMQ (reference sequence). This CDR3 comprises 14 residues. V was clipped by 4 bases and J by 4 bases, with 13 bases between them. The data derive from a study of T cells in localized non-small cell lung cancer. General study findings and limits: Peak T cell clonality was found in uninvolved adjacent lung, exceeding tumor. Longer overall survival was linked to higher blood T cell density.

The sequencing used peripheral blood, collected before any cancer treatment. The receptor's source is a woman aged 40 to 75 with stage I lung adenocarcinoma. The V call is TRBV13, the J call TRBJ1-1; D remains ambiguous. CDR3 loop: CASSYPSGSTEAFF. The CDR3 DNA reads as TGTGCCAGCAGCTACCCCTCGGGGAGCACTGAAGCTTTCTTT.